This TCR beta chain comes out of a study of technical replicates of blood from a handful of donors. Libraries were prepared by immunoSEQ multiplex PCR; TCRdb keeps only in-frame clonotypes and omits some of them. The data hold tens of thousands of clones, with just over 90% observed a single time. The CDR3 loop spans 17 amino acids. This clonotype was sampled from a human donor in good health. The genes are TRBV21-1 and TRBJ2-7; TRBD2, the table's D call, lacks a check against the DNA. TRBV21-1 is a pseudogene locus. Sequences were obtained from T cells isolated from PBMCs. The chain's CDR3 is CASSRPGLAGGPYEQYF. CDR3 DNA sequence: TGTGCCAGCAGCAGGCCCGGACTAGCGGGAGGGCCCTACGAGCAGTACTTC.